This T cell receptor beta chain was captured by sequencing in a study of blood T cell repertoires in COVID-19. This CDR3 region has 13 residues. V was cut by 5 bases and J by 4 bases, with 11 bases left in between. CDR1 is SNHLY, CDR2 FYNNEI, per germline. Measured with immunoSEQ multiplex PCR; TCRdb has only the in-frame clones, and not every one. The sample has about 270,000 clones, approximately 86% seen once. Material for sequencing was peripheral blood. The V and J genes are TRBV2 and TRBJ1-1, with a tentative D call TRBD1 (6 bases). This TCR derives from a man aged 35 to 55 with active or convalescent COVID-19. CDR3 DNA sequence: TGTGCCAGCAGTACAGGGCCGGGCACTGAAGCTTTCTTT. Translated, it gives CASSTGPGTEAFF.